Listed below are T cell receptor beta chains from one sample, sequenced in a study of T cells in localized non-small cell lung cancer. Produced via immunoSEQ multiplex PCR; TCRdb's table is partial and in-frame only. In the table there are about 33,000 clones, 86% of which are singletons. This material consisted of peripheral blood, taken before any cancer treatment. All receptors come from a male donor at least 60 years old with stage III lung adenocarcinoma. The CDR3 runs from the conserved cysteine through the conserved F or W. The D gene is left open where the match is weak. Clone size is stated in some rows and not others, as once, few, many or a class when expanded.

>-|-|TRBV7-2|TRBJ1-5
CASSLDRQPQHF
TGTGCCAGCAGCTTAGATCGCCAGCCCCAGCATTTT
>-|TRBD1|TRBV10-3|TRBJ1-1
CAIRESTGERDTEAFF
TGTGCCATCAGGGAATCCACAGGGGAGAGGGACACTGAAGCTTTCTTT
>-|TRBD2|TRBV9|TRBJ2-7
CASSVGSSGHYEQYF
TGTGCCAGCAGCGTAGGGTCTAGCGGACACTACGAGCAGTACTTC
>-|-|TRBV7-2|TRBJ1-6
CASSYRGGEGSPLHF
TGTGCCAGCAGCTACAGAGGGGGTGAGGGTTCACCCCTCCACTTT
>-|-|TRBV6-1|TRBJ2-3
CASSLHTDTQYF
TGTGCCAGCAGTCTACACACAGATACGCAGTATTTT
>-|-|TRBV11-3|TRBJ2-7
CASSLSSSYEQYF
TGTGCCAGCAGCTTGAGCAGTTCCTACGAGCAGTACTTC
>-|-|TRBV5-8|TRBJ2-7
CASSLATTGRTYEQYF
TGTGCCAGCAGCTTGGCCACGACAGGGAGGACCTACGAGCAGTACTTC
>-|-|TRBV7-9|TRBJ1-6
CASSSTLGSYNSPLHF
TGTGCCAGCAGCTCCACCCTTGGCTCCTATAATTCACCCCTCCACTTT
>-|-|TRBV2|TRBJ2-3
CASSSGTTDTQYF
TGTGCCAGCAGTTCCGGGACTACAGATACGCAGTATTTT
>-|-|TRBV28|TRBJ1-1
CASRAGAPNTEAFF
TGTGCCAGCAGGGCAGGGGCCCCTAACACTGAAGCTTTCTTT
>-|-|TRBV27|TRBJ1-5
CASSPGVGNQPQHF
TGTGCCAGCTCCCCCGGGGTGGGCAATCAGCCCCAGCATTTT
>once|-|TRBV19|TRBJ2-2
CASSTPYPPPGELFF
TGTGCCAGTAGTACCCCTTATCCCCCTCCCGGGGAGCTGTTTTTT
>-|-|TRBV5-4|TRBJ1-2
CASSLLGVEVSGYTF
TGTGCCAGCAGCTTGCTGGGGGTGGAAGTCTCTGGCTACACCTTC
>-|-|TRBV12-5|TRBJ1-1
CASGFGRSAHTEAFF
TGTGCTAGTGGCTTTGGTAGGTCCGCGCACACTGAAGCTTTCTTT
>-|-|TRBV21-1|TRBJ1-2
CASSKPGRGRGYTF
TGTGCCAGCAGCAAACCCGGAAGAGGAAGAGGCTACACCTTC
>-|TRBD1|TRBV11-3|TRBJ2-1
CASSGGQGAWGEQFF
TGTGCCAGCAGCGGGGGACAGGGGGCTTGGGGTGAGCAGTTCTTC
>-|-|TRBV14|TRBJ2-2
CASSQDGWRQPNTGELFF
TGTGCCAGCAGCCAAGATGGGTGGAGGCAGCCGAACACCGGGGAGCTGTTTTTT
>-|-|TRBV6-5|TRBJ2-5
CASRGSTQETQYF
TGTGCCAGCAGGGGGTCCACCCAAGAGACCCAGTACTTC
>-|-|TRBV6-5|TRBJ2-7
CASSYGREQYF
TGTGCCAGCAGTTACGGACGCGAGCAGTACTTC
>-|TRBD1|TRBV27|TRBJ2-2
CGSGTGGRTGELFF
TGTGGGTCCGGGACAGGGGGTAGAACCGGGGAGCTGTTTTTT
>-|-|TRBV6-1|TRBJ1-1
CANRVVGGSEAFF
TGTGCCAACAGAGTCGTCGGAGGGTCTGAAGCTTTCTTT
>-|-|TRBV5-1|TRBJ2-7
CASRSEGVNEQYF
TGCGCCAGCAGATCAGAGGGTGTCAACGAGCAGTACTTC
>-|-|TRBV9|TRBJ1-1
CASSVEVEGVEAFF
TGTGCCAGCAGCGTAGAAGTGGAGGGGGTTGAAGCTTTCTTT
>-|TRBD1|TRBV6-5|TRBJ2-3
CASRTRQGGRDTQYF
TGTGCCAGCAGGACCAGACAGGGGGGGAGAGATACGCAGTATTTT
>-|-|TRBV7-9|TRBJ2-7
CASSLGNSYEQYF
TGTGCCAGCAGCTTAGGTAACTCCTACGAGCAGTACTTC
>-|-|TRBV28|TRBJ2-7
CASSPGGPPRYEQYF
TGTGCCAGCAGCCCCGGGGGTCCTCCCCGCTACGAGCAGTACTTC
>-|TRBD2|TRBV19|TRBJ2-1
CASSISSGRYNEQFF
TGTGCCAGTAGTATAAGTAGCGGGAGGTACAATGAGCAGTTCTTC
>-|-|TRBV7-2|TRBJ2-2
CASSAAGGELFF
TGTGCCAGCAGCGCAGCAGGCGGGGAGCTGTTTTTT
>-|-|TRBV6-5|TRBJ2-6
CASSYSLSGANVLTF
TGTGCCAGCAGTTACTCCCTCTCTGGGGCCAACGTCCTGACTTTC
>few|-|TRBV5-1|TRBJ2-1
CASRLTTHIYLQFF
TGCGCCAGCAGGTTGACGACCCACATCTACCTTCAGTTCTTC
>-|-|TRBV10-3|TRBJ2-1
CAISESRQGSYNEQFF
TGTGCCATCAGTGAGTCCCGTCAGGGTTCCTACAATGAGCAGTTCTTC
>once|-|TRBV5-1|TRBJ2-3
CASYQQGITDTQYF
TGCGCCAGTTACCAACAGGGAATCACAGATACGCAGTATTTT
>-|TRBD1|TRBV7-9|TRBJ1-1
CASSQGQGFGTEAFF
TGTGCCAGCAGCCAAGGACAGGGCTTTGGCACTGAAGCTTTCTTT
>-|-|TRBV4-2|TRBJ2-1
CASSQGGTEQFF
TGTGCCAGCAGCCAAGGGGGGACGGAGCAGTTCTTC
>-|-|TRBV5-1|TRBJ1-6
CASSSLGTQNNSPLHF
TGCGCCAGCAGCTCTCTGGGTACGCAGAATAATTCACCCCTCCACTTT
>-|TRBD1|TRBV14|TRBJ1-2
CASSHRGVDGYTF
TGTGCCAGCAGCCACAGGGGGGTAGATGGCTACACCTTC
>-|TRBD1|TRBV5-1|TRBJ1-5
CASSSGTGASNQPQHF
TGCGCCAGCAGCTCCGGGACAGGGGCTAGCAATCAGCCCCAGCATTTT
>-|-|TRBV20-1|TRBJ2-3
CSAQRKDTQYF
TGCAGTGCCCAACGGAAAGACACGCAGTATTTT
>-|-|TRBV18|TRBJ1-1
CASTPITTEAFF
TGTGCCAGCACACCGATTACCACTGAAGCTTTCTTT
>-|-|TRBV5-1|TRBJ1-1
CASSQGPGVTEAFF
TGCGCCAGCAGCCAAGGGCCCGGGGTCACTGAAGCTTTCTTT
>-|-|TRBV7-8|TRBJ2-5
CASSPRPRIAGRNGETQYF
TGTGCCAGCAGCCCCCGGCCCAGGATCGCAGGGAGAAACGGAGAGACCCAGTACTTC
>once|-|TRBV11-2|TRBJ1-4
CASSSPGGPPDF
TGTGCCAGCAGCTCTCCAGGCGGCCCGCCGGATTTT
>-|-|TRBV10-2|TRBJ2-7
CASGVRTRTGNEQYF
TGCGCCAGCGGGGTTCGGACTAGAACAGGGAACGAGCAGTACTTC
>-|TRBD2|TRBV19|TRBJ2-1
CASSIRKGLAGVREQFF
TGTGCCAGTAGTATTAGGAAGGGACTAGCGGGAGTTCGGGAGCAGTTCTTC
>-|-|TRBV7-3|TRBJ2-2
CASSLSSRGNTGELFF
TGTGCCAGCAGCTTATCTAGCAGGGGTAACACCGGGGAGCTGTTTTTT
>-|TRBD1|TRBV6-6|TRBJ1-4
CASSTTGGATNEKLFF
TGTGCCAGCAGTACGACAGGGGGTGCAACTAATGAAAAACTGTTTTTT
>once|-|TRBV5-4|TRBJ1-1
CASSLLKQTEAFF
TGTGCCAGCAGCTTGTTAAAGCAGACTGAAGCTTTCTTT
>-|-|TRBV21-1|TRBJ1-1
CASSNGNTEAFF
TGTGCCAGCAGCAACGGGAACACTGAAGCTTTCTTT
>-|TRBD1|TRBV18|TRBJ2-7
CASSLGQGEQYF
TGTGCCAGCTCACTCGGACAGGGCGAGCAGTACTTC
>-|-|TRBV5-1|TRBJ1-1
CASSLSNLGTEAFF
TGCGCCAGCAGCTTGTCAAACTTGGGGACTGAAGCTTTCTTT